This T cell receptor (beta chain) emerged from a study of blood T cell repertoires in COVID-19. Study-wide context: Specimens from acute and convalescent COVID-19 originated in the United States, Italy and Spain. The cDNA or gDNA used as material had been derived from T cells, B-cell-depleted T cells, or PBMCs.

The CDR3 sequence is 14 residues long. Germline V gene sequence: CDR1 SGHKS, CDR2 YYEKEE (reference sequence). V was pared by 4 bases and J by 7 bases, with 6 bases of the junction left unmatched. Seattle enrolled patients during active infection and tracked them longitudinally. In the original analysis: For nucleated cells, counts were estimated from reference gene primer amplification. Clones were sequenced by immunoSEQ multiplex PCR, and TCRdb holds only the in-frame ones, with some missing. That table furnishes V, J and clone size, whereas the DNA furnished D and trimming. The sample lists about 170,000 clones; around 81% were seen once.

Source material: peripheral blood. V is TRBV5-5 and J is TRBJ1-5; TRBD1 agrees at 9 bases. The clonotype comes from a woman of 80 years or more with COVID-19, enrolled during active disease. The CDR3 here is CASSPADRGQPQHF. The CDR3 DNA sequence: TGTGCCAGCAGCCCAGCGGACAGGGGCCAGCCCCAGCATTTT. The full variable domain, in which reference TRBV5-5 and TRBJ1-5 provide the parts outside the CDR3, is DAGVTQSPTHLIKTRGQQVTLRCSPISGHKSVSWYQQVLGQGPQFIFQYYEKEERGRGNFPDRFSARQFPNYSSELNVNALLLGDSALYLCASSPADRGQPQHFGDGTRLSIL.